These T cell receptor beta chains were read from a single sample in a study of siplizumab effects on memory and regulatory T cells. The assay was immunoSEQ multiplex PCR, and TCRdb's table has in-frame clones only and misses some. The table shows around 100,000 clones, with around 90% occurring only once. Specimen: CD4+ T cells sorted from blood. These TCRs come from a human donor in good health. Some clones in this sample may be carry-over from other donors' samples. Both conserved end residues are trimmed from each CDR3.

v_call: TRBV14; j_call: TRBJ2-4; cdr3_aa: ASSQVLPGQAKNIQY
v_call: TRBV5-1; j_call: TRBJ2-5; cdr3_aa: ASSPEKLAGLRETQY
v_call: TRBV5-1; j_call: TRBJ2-5; cdr3_aa: ASSLTGGTETQY
v_call: TRBV9; j_call: TRBJ2-1; cdr3_aa: ASSLRTSGRESYNEQF
v_call: TRBV11-1; j_call: TRBJ2-3; cdr3_aa: ASSLDGNTDTQY
v_call: TRBV5-1; j_call: .; cdr3_aa: ASSPAPGTYEQY
v_call: TRBV27; j_call: TRBJ1-1; cdr3_aa: ASSLKGWDTEAF
v_call: TRBV29-1; j_call: TRBJ2-1; cdr3_aa: SAFSVAGGNEQF
v_call: TRBV7-9; j_call: TRBJ2-5; cdr3_aa: ASSPGLAGETQY
v_call: TRBV27; j_call: TRBJ2-5; cdr3_aa: ASRPQGARGETQY
v_call: TRBV18; j_call: TRBJ2-7; cdr3_aa: ASSPGTGAGEQY
v_call: TRBV4-2; j_call: TRBJ1-3; cdr3_aa: ASSQGPPGGSGNTIY
v_call: TRBV7-3; j_call: TRBJ2-3; cdr3_aa: ASSPESGLDTQY
v_call: TRBV6-5; j_call: TRBJ2-5; cdr3_aa: ASTRPGEVQY
v_call: TRBV28; j_call: TRBJ2-3; cdr3_aa: ASIGGNTDTQY
v_call: TRBV5-1; j_call: TRBJ2-7; cdr3_aa: ASSYAGAPYEQY
v_call: TRBV18; j_call: TRBJ2-1; cdr3_aa: ASSPLLGAERNEQF
v_call: TRBV19; j_call: TRBJ1-5; cdr3_aa: ASSLARGNQPQH
v_call: TRBV11-2; j_call: TRBJ2-7; cdr3_aa: ASSLASWDSAYEQY
v_call: TRBV5-6; j_call: TRBJ1-5; cdr3_aa: ASSSGRLNQPQH
v_call: TRBV27; j_call: TRBJ2-2; cdr3_aa: ASSRGGNGAGELF
v_call: TRBV18; j_call: TRBJ1-2; cdr3_aa: ASSSQTGNNLFNYGYT
v_call: TRBV7-2; j_call: TRBJ2-2; cdr3_aa: ASSLVGPTSTGELF
v_call: TRBV7-9; j_call: TRBJ1-2; cdr3_aa: ASSEWTGGNYGYT
v_call: TRBV28; j_call: TRBJ2-5; cdr3_aa: ASSPNGLAETQY
v_call: TRBV19; j_call: TRBJ2-7; cdr3_aa: ASSPPPATSEHSYEQY
v_call: TRBV5-1; j_call: TRBJ1-4; cdr3_aa: ASSLVSSTNEKLF
v_call: TRBV28; j_call: TRBJ1-3; cdr3_aa: ASRSNHQGSGNTIY
v_call: TRBV9; j_call: TRBJ2-7; cdr3_aa: ASSIGTDIYEQY